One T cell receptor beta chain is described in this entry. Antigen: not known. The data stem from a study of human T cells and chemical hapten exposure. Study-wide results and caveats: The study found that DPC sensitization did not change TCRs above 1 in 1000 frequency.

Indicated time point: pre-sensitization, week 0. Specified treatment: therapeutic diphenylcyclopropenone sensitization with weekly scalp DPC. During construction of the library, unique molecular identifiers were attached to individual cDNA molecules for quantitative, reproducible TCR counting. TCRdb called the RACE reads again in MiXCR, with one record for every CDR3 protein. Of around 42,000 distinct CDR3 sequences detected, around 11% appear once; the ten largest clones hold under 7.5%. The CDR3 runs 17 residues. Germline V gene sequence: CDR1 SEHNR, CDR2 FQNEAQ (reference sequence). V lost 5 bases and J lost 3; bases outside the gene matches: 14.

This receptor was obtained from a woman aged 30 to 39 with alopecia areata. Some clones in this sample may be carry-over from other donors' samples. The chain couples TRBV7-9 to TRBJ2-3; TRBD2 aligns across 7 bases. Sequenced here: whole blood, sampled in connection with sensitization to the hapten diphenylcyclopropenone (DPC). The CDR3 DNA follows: TGTGCCAGCAGCGAGGCCACTGGCGGGAGAGGAACAGATACGCAGTATTTT. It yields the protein CASSEATGGRGTDTQYF.